This T cell receptor beta chain was profiled in a study of cytomegalovirus exposure and HLA in healthy donors. As to this clone: Its antigen is as yet unknown.

Study results and limitations: First-cohort TCR clusters were later found to tend to co-occur in the approximately 120 validation repertoires.

Trimming removed 8 bases from V and 7 bases from J, with 24 bases in between. The length of the CDR3 is 16 residues. The V gene's germline CDR1 is KGHSH and CDR2 LQKENI. Profiled with immunoSEQ multiplex PCR; TCRdb holds only in-frame clones, not every one. The table shows around 130,000 clones, with over 85% occurring only once. The chain couples TRBV18 to TRBJ2-1; the D gene is possibly TRBD1 (5 bases). This receptor was taken from a young man in good health and CMV-seronegative. Input material: PBMCs. The CDR3 protein is CASARAGGAARNEQFF. CDR3 DNA sequence: TGTGCCAGCGCCAGGGCAGGCGGAGCAGCCAGGAATGAGCAGTTCTTC.